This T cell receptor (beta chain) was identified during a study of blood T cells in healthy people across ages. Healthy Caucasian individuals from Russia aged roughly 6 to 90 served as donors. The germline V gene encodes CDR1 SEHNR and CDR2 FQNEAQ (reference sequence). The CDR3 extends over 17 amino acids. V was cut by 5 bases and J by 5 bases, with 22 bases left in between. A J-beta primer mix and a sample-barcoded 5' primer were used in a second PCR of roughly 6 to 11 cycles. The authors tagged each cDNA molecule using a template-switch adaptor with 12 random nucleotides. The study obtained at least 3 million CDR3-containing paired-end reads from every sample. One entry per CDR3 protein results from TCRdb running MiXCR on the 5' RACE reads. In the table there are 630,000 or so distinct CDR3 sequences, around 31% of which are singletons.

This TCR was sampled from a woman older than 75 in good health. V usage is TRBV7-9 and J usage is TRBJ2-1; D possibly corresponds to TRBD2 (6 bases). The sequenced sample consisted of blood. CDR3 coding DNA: TGTGCCAGCAGCCGCACGTGGGCAGGGAGGTTCAACAATGAGCAGTTCTTC. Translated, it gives CASSRTWAGRFNNEQFF.